These 8 T cell receptor beta chains were all obtained from the same sample, sequenced in a study of control samples from healthy donors and cancer patients. The table came from immunoSEQ multiplex PCR; TCRdb's copy has only in-frame clones and leaves some out. Found here are roughly 200,000 clones, 90% to 95% of them singletons; the top ten hold around 1.6%. The sequenced sample was blood. These receptors came from a man in his late teens or twenties in good health.

The gene calls are TRBV19 and TRBJ1-2; no clear D. CDR1 LNHDA and CDR2 SQIVND come from the germline V gene (reference sequence). Trimming removed 6 bases from V and 0 bases from J, with 17 bases in between. The CDR3 runs to 16 residues. The CDR3 sequence: CASSLGRTETNYGYTF. DNA for the CDR3: TGTGCCAGTAGCTTAGGACGGACGGAGACTAACTATGGCTACACCTTC. Full variable domain (missing parts from reference TRBV19 and TRBJ1-2): DGGITQSPKYLFRKEGQNVTLSCEQNLNHDAMYWYRQDPGQGLRLIYYSQIVNDFQKGDIAEGYSVSREKKESFPLTVTSAQKNPTAFYLCASSLGRTETNYGYTFGSGTRLTVV.

The CDR3 sequence: CASSRQGSDNTIYF. The CDR3, as DNA: TGTGCCAGCAGTCGACAGGGGAGCGACAACACCATATATTTT. This chain links TRBV6-6 with TRBJ1-3; 8 bases fit TRBD1. The CDR3 extends over 14 amino acids. Per the germline V gene, CDR1 is MNHNY and CDR2 is SVGAGI (reference sequence). The junction had 7 bases not matched to a gene; V was cut back by 5 bases and J by 7 bases.

V is TRBV28 and J is TRBJ1-5; TRBD1 agrees at 7 bases. The ends lost 4 bases at V and 4 bases at J; junction bases unmatched: 7. The V gene's germline CDR1 is MDHEN and CDR2 SYDVKM. The CDR3 extends over 15 amino acids. In DNA, the CDR3 is TGTGCCAGCAGTTGGGACAGTAGCAGGAATCAGCCCCAGCATTTT. Translating gives CASSWDSSRNQPQHF.

The J gene is TRBJ2-1, the V gene TRBV14; D not resolved. Germline V gene sequence: CDR1 SGHDN, CDR2 FVKESK. Trimming stripped 4 bases from V and 5 bases from J, with 18 bases between. CDR3 length equals 16 residues. As DNA, the CDR3 is TGTGCCAGCAGCCTCGAACAGTGGACGGAGAACAATGAGCAGTTCTTC. Its translation: CASSLEQWTENNEQFF. The full variable domain, its missing parts supplied by reference TRBV14 and TRBJ2-1, is EAGVTQFPSHSVIEKGQTVTLRCDPISGHDNLYWYRRVMGKEIKFLLHFVKESKQDESGMPNNRFLAERTGGTYSTLKVQPAELEDSGVYFCASSLEQWTENNEQFFGPGTRLTVL.

The chain combines TRBV6-5 with TRBJ2-7; TRBD2 agrees at 9 bases. Trimming cost V 0 bases and J 7 bases; bases outside gene matches: 7. This CDR3 is 15 amino acids long. Germline V gene lookup returns CDR1 MNHEY and CDR2 SVGAGI. This CDR3 is CASSYSAGGPREQYF. CDR3 bases: TGTGCCAGCAGTTACTCTGCGGGGGGGCCGCGGGAGCAGTACTTC.

V gene TRBV9 combines with J gene TRBJ2-3; D remains unclear. CDR1 is SGDLS, CDR2 YYNGEE, per germline. This CDR3 region has 14 residues. The ends were cut back, 0 bases at V and 1 base at J, with 6 bases in the middle. CDR3 sequence: CASSVDPRTDTQYF. CDR3 nucleotide sequence: TGTGCCAGCAGCGTAGATCCTCGCACAGATACGCAGTATTTT.

The chain employs TRBV6-1 and TRBJ1-5; maybe TRBD1 (5 bases). The germline gives CDR1 MNHNS, CDR2 SASEGT. This CDR3 spans 15 amino acids. The V gene lost 1 base and the J gene lost 7 bases, with 14 bases spanning the gap. CDR3 residues: CASSEEVGGTQPQHF. The DNA for the CDR3 is TGTGCCAGCAGTGAAGAGGTTGGGGGAACCCAGCCCCAGCATTTT.

V gene TRBV2 combines with J gene TRBJ1-3; D may be TRBD1 (5 bases). V dropped 3 bases and J dropped 7 bases, with 10 bases sitting between them. Germline V gene lookup returns CDR1 SNHLY and CDR2 FYNNEI. The CDR3 contains 13 residues. CDR3 bases: TGTGCCAGCAGTGAGGGCAGGGTGAACACCATATATTTT. It is translated as CASSEGRVNTIYF.